These T cell receptor beta chains were read from a single sample in a study of blood T cell repertoires in COVID-19. Only in-frame clones appear in the TCRdb table, and some are missing; sequencing was by immunoSEQ multiplex PCR. The data contain 140,000 to 150,000 clones, more than 75% of them singletons. The sample consisted of peripheral blood. The receptors derive from a man aged 80 or over with acute or convalescent COVID-19. CDR3s include the opening cysteine and the closing phenylalanine or tryptophan.

CASRGEGTGRNQPQHF	16	TRBV28	TRBJ1-5
CASSEAGQSSYEQYF	15	TRBV2	TRBJ2-7
CASKPGGITGANVLTF	16	TRBV19	TRBJ2-6
CASSNLQGEKLFF	13	TRBV5-1	TRBJ1-4
CASSGSQGNLNTEAFF	16	TRBV6-1	TRBJ1-1
CATSDSRGGNTEAFF	15	TRBV24-1	TRBJ1-1
CASSTSGVTTYEQYF	15	TRBV28	TRBJ2-7
CASSLSPPFRQNSANTGELFF	21	TRBV27	TRBJ2-2
CASSLGTGVMSEAFF	15	TRBV19	TRBJ1-1
CAWSVGTSGPLIYNEQFF	18	TRBV30	TRBJ2-1
CASSSGLAGGEQFF	14	TRBV19	TRBJ2-1
CASSSTGAQPQHF	13	TRBV6-5	TRBJ1-5
CASSLTGTSFNEQFF	15	TRBV5-1	TRBJ2-1
CASSPGMPSTNEKLFF	16	TRBV5-1	TRBJ1-4
CASSKKTGSNYLCTDTQYF	19	TRBV21-1	TRBJ2-3
CASSFAGGRETEAFF	15	TRBV18	TRBJ1-1
CASSQDLGQGGNEQFF	16	TRBV4-2	TRBJ2-1
CASTPGKKLGYTF	13	TRBV12-3/TRBV12-4	TRBJ1-2
CASSMRGGGSTDTQYF	16	TRBV27	TRBJ2-3
CATSRDAGQGENTEAFF	17	TRBV15	TRBJ1-1
CASSPPAGAGSNQPQHF	17	TRBV18	TRBJ1-5
CASSFSVPGETSPLHF	16	TRBV27	TRBJ1-6
CATSVRLAGGSYNEQFF	17	TRBV24-1	TRBJ2-1
CASISYNEQFF	11	TRBV7-9	TRBJ2-1
CASSVLGSNGNQPQHF	16	TRBV2	TRBJ1-5
CASSYSVMAKNIQYF	15	TRBV6-5	TRBJ2-4
CASSEGLAGVLETQYF	16	TRBV2	TRBJ2-5
CASCQTGGYGGELFF	15	TRBV27	TRBJ2-2
CASSLTGTGGYEQYF	15	TRBV3-1/TRBV3-2	TRBJ2-7
CASSPPMNGGRAGEQFF	17	TRBV18	TRBJ2-1
CATSRGLAGSYEQYF	15	TRBV15	TRBJ2-7
CASSFGGWQYF	11	TRBV12-3/TRBV12-4	TRBJ2-7
CASSFGRMRDRGYNSPLHF	19	TRBV27	TRBJ1-6
CATSVTGTTIINEQFF	16	TRBV24-1	TRBJ2-1
CASSLELERSTNEQFF	16	TRBV7-7	TRBJ2-1
CASSLRGGADTQYF	14	TRBV3-1/TRBV3-2	TRBJ2-3
CASSVDQAANEKLFF	15	TRBV9	TRBJ1-4